This TCR beta chain was recorded in a study of blood T cell repertoires in COVID-19. For the study at large: Italy, Spain and the United States were the sources of the convalescent and acute COVID-19 samples. PBMCs, B-cell-depleted T cells, or T cells were the source of the cDNA or gDNA that made up the material.

Seattle enrolled patients during active infection and tracked them longitudinally. Authors' analysis steps: The authors estimated nucleated cell counts from reference gene primer amplification. This table comes from immunoSEQ multiplex PCR, and its TCRdb copy is limited to in-frame clones, with some not included. V, J and clone size were drawn from that table, and D and trimming were deduced from the DNA. The table records around 260,000 clones, about four fifths of them present only once. The CDR3 sequence is 11 residues long. Trimming removed 5 bases at V and 6 bases at J, with 5 bases between. Looked up from germline, CDR1 is SGHNT and CDR2 is YYREEE (reference sequence).

This receptor was taken from a person aged 70 to 85 with COVID-19, enrolled during active disease. The sequenced sample consisted of peripheral blood. The rearrangement uses TRBV5-4 and TRBJ2-2; D not certain. DNA for the CDR3: TGTGCCAGCAGTCGGGCCGGGGAGCTGTTTTTT. Residues: CASSRAGELFF. The entire variable domain, with the rest obtained from reference TRBV5-4 and TRBJ2-2, is as follows: ETGVTQSPTHLIKTRGQQVTLRCSSQSGHNTVSWYQQALGQGPQFIFQYYREEENGRGNFPPRFSGLQFPNYSSELNVNALELDDSALYLCASSRAGELFFGEGSRLTVL.